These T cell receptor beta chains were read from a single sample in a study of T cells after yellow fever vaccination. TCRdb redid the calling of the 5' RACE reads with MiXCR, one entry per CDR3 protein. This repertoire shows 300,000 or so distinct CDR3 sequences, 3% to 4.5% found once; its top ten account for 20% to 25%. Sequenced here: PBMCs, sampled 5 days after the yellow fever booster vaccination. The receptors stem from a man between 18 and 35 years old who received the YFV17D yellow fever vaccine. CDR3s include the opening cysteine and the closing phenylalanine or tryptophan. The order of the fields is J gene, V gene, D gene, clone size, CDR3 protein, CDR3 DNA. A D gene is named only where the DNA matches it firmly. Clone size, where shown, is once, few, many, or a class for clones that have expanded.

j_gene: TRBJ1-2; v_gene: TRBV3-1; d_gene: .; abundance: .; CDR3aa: CASSPSFGGGRYGYTF; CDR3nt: TGTGCCAGCAGCCCCTCCTTTGGGGGGGGGAGGTATGGCTACACCTTC
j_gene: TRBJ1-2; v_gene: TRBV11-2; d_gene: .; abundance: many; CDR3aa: CASSPLRGRRTNGYTF; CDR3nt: TGTGCCAGCAGCCCGCTCCGGGGACGGAGAACTAATGGCTACACCTTC
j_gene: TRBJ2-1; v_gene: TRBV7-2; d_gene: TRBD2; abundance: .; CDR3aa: CASSLGKGLATYNEQFF; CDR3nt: TGTGCCAGCAGCTTAGGAAAGGGACTAGCGACATACAATGAGCAGTTCTTC
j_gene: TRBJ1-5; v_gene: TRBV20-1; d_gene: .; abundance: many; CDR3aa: CSARVGHAPYGNQPQHF; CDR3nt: TGCAGTGCTAGAGTCGGACACGCACCCTATGGCAATCAGCCCCAGCATTTT
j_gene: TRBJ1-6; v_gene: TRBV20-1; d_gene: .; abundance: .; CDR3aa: CSALNTGSYNSPLHF; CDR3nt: TGCAGTGCTCTTAACACCGGCTCCTATAATTCACCCCTCCACTTT
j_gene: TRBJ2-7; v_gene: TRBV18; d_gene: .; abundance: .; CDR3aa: CASSSLPRSYEQYF; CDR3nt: TGTGCCAGCTCATCCCTCCCCAGAAGCTACGAGCAGTACTTC
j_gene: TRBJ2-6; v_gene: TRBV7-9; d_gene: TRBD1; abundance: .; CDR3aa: CASSPSTRDRVSSGANVLTF; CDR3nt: TGTGCCAGCAGCCCATCCACGCGGGACAGGGTTAGCTCTGGGGCCAACGTCCTGACTTTC
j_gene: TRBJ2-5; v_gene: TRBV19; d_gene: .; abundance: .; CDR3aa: CASSTIARSTAETQYF; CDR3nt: TGTGCCAGTAGCACAATTGCCAGGTCGACCGCAGAGACCCAGTACTTC
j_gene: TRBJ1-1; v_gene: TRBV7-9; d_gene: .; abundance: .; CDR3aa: CASSLVLLNTEAFF; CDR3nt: TGTGCCAGCAGCTTGGTCCTGTTGAACACTGAAGCTTTCTTT
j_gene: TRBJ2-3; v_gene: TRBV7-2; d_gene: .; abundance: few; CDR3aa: CASSLFFSTDTQYF; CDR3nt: TGTGCCAGCAGCTTGTTTTTTAGCACAGATACGCAGTATTTT
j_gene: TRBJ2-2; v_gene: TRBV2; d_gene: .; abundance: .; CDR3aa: CASTLTTGELFF; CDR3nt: TGTGCCAGCACCTTAACTACCGGGGAGCTGTTTTTT
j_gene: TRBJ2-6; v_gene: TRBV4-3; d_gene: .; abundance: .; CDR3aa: CASGEGPGANVLTF; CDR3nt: TGCGCCAGCGGAGAGGGGCCCGGGGCCAACGTCCTGACTTTC
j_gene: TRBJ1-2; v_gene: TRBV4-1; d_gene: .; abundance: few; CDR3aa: CASSQDSGEAGPNYGYTF; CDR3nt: TGCGCCAGCAGCCAAGATTCCGGAGAGGCAGGGCCTAACTATGGCTACACCTTC
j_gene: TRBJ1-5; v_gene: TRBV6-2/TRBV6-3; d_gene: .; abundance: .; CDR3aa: CASSSTRYSNQPQHF; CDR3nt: TGTGCCAGCAGTTCCACCAGGTATAGCAATCAGCCCCAGCATTTT
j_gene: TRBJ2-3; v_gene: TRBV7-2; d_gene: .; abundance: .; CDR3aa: CASTALLAGTDTQYF; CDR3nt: TGTGCCAGCACCGCCTTACTAGCAGGCACGGATACGCAGTATTTT
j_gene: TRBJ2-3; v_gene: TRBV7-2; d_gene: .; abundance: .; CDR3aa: CASSFGLAPDTQYF; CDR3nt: TGTGCCAGCAGCTTTGGGCTCGCCCCGGATACGCAGTATTTT
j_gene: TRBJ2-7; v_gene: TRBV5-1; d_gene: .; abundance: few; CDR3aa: CASSLGLGAPVDEQYF; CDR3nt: TGCGCCAGCAGCTTGGGGTTGGGGGCCCCTGTTGACGAGCAGTACTTC
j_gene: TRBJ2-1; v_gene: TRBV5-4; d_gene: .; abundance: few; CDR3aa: CASNLYSRNEQFF; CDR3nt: TGTGCCAGCAACCTTTACAGCCGCAATGAGCAGTTCTTC
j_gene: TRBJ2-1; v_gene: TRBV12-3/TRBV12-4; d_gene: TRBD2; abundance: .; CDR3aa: CASTLAGGYNEQFF; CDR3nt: TGTGCCAGCACCCTAGCGGGGGGGTACAATGAGCAGTTCTTC
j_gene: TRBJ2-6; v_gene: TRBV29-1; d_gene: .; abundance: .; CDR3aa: CSVVLRGSSGANVLTF; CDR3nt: TGCAGCGTTGTTCTCAGGGGAAGCTCTGGGGCCAACGTCCTGACTTTC
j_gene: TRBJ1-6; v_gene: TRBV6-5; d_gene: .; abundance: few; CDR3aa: CASRDLAGSNSPLHF; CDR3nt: TGTGCCAGCAGGGATTTAGCGGGTTCGAATTCACCCCTCCACTTT
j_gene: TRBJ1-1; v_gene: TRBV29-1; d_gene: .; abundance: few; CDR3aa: CSILGTDGNTEAFF; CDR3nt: TGCAGCATCCTTGGGACGGACGGGAACACTGAAGCTTTCTTT
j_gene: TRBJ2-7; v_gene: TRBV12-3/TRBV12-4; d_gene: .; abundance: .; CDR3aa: CASRPDTTVYEQYF; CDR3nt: TGTGCCAGCAGACCAGACACGACAGTCTACGAGCAGTACTTC
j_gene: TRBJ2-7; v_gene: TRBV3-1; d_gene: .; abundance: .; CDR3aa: CASSQDLYPSYEQYF; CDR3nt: TGTGCCAGCAGCCAAGATCTTTACCCGTCCTACGAGCAGTACTTC
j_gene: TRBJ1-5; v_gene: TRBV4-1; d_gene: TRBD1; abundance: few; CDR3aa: CASSPRQGLYSNQPQHF; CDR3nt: TGCGCCAGCAGCCCCCGACAGGGCCTCTACAGCAATCAGCCCCAGCATTTT
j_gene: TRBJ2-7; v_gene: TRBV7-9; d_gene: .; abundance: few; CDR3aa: CASREVIGRHYEQYF; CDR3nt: TGTGCCAGCAGGGAGGTAATTGGCAGACACTACGAGCAGTACTTC
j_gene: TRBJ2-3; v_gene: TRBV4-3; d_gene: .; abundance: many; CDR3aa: CASSQEGGDTDTQYF; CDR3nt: TGCGCCAGCAGCCAGGAGGGGGGCGACACAGATACGCAGTATTTT
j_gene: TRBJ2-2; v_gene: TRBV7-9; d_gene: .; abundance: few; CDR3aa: CASSPRGMRNTGELFF; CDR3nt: TGTGCCAGCAGCCCCCGCGGTATGAGGAACACCGGGGAGCTGTTTTTT
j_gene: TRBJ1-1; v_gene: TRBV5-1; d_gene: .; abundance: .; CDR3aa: CASRFDAGSTEAFF; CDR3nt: TGCGCCAGCAGGTTTGACGCAGGGAGCACTGAAGCTTTCTTT
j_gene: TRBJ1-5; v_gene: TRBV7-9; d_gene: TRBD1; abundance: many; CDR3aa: CASSFQGAGQPQHF; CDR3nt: TGTGCCAGCAGCTTCCAGGGGGCAGGTCAGCCCCAGCATTTT
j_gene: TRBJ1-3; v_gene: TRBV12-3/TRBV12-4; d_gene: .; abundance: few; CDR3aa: CALGRARNTIYF; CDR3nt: TGTGCCCTCGGTAGGGCGAGGAACACCATATATTTT
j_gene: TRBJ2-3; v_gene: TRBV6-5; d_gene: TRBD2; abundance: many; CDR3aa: CASSLAGGSTDTQYF; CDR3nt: TGTGCCAGCAGTCTAGCGGGGGGGAGCACAGATACGCAGTATTTT
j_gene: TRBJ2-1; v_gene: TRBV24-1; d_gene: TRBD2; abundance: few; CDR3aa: CATSDSGLAGGSPNEQFF; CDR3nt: TGTGCCACCAGTGACTCTGGACTAGCGGGGGGGTCCCCCAATGAGCAGTTCTTC
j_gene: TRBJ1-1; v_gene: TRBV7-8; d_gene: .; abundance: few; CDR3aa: CASSRLGRANTEAFF; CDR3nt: TGTGCCAGCAGCAGATTGGGACGAGCGAACACTGAAGCTTTCTTT
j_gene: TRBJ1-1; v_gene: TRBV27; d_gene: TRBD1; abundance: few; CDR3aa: CASSPSGTGSWNTEAFF; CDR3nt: TGTGCCAGCAGTCCATCCGGGACAGGAAGCTGGAACACTGAAGCTTTCTTT
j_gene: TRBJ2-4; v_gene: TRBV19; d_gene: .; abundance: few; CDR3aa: CASSTQQGSAKNIQYF; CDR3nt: TGTGCCAGTAGTACTCAACAGGGTTCGGCCAAAAACATTCAGTACTTC
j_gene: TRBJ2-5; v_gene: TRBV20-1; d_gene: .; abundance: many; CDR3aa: CSARGGGAQETQYF; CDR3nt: TGCAGTGCTAGAGGTGGGGGGGCACAAGAGACCCAGTACTTC
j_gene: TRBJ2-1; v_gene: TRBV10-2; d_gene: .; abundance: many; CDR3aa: CASSESPRSSYNEQFF; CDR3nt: TGCGCCAGCAGTGAGTCCCCCAGAAGCTCCTACAATGAGCAGTTCTTC
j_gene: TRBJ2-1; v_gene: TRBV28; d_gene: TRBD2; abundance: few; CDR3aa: CASNPSGGARHEQFF; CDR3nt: TGTGCCAGCAACCCTAGCGGGGGGGCTAGGCATGAGCAGTTCTTC
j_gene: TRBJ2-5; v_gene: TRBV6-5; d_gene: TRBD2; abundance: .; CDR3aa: CASSSVGLAEETQYF; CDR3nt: TGTGCCAGCAGTTCCGTAGGACTAGCGGAAGAGACCCAGTACTTC
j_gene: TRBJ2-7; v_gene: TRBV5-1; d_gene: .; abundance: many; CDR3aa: CASNPRQLHSYEQYF; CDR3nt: TGCGCCAGCAACCCCCGACAGTTACATTCCTACGAGCAGTACTTC
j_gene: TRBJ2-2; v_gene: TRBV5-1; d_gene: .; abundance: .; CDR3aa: CASSSLRINTGELFF; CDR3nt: TGCGCCAGCAGCTCACTACGGATTAACACCGGGGAGCTGTTTTTT
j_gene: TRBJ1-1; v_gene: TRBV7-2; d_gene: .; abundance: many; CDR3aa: CASSPRRVTEAFF; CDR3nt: TGTGCCAGCAGCCCCCGCCGGGTCACTGAAGCTTTCTTT
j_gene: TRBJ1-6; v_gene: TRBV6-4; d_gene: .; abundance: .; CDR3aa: CASSETRTGPLHF; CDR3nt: TGTGCCAGCAGTGAAACTCGGACGGGACCCCTCCACTTT
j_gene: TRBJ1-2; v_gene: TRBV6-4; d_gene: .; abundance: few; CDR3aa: CASSVYPGNYGYTF; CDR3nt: TGTGCCAGCAGTGTCTACCCTGGCAACTATGGCTACACCTTC
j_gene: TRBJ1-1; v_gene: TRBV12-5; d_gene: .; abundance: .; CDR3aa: CASGLGDRTAFF; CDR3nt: TGTGCTAGTGGTTTGGGCGACAGGACAGCTTTCTTT
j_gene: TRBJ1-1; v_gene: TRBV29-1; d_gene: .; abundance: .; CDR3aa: CSVDRNTEAFF; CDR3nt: TGCAGCGTTGACAGGAACACTGAAGCTTTCTTT
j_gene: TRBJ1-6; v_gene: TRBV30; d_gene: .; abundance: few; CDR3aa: CAWSVRVNSPLHF; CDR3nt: TGTGCCTGGAGTGTTAGGGTTAATTCACCCCTCCACTTT
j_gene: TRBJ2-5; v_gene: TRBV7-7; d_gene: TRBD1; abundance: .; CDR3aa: CASSVDRGHGETQYF; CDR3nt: TGTGCTAGCAGCGTAGACAGGGGGCACGGGGAGACCCAGTACTTC
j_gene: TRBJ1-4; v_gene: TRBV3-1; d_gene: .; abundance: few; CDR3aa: CASSQGTTSLTNEKLFF; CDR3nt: TGTGCCAGCAGCCAAGGGACAACTTCGCTAACTAATGAAAAACTGTTTTTT
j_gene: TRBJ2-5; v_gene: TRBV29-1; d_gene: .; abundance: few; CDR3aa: CSVEGLLERGTQYF; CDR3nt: TGCAGCGTTGAAGGCTTACTAGAGAGGGGGACCCAGTACTTC
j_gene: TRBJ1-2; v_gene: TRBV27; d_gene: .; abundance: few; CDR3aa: CASSPIGGGPANYGYTF; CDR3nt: TGTGCCAGCAGTCCTATCGGGGGGGGCCCAGCTAACTATGGCTACACCTTC
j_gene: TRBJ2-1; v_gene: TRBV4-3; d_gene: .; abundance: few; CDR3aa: CASSQGLLLSNEQFF; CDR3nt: TGCGCCAGCAGCCAGGGGTTACTCTTATCCAATGAGCAGTTCTTC